Sequencing of this T cell receptor (beta chain) was carried out in a study of tumor-infiltrating lymphocytes in primary liver carcinoma. Background on the study: The five patients, who were men and women, ranged in age from 30 to 69 years.

Trimming took off 6 bases at V and 9 bases at J, with 27 bases between the two ends. CDR1 is MNHNS, CDR2 SASEGT, per germline. This CDR3 is 17 amino acids long. The authors made TCR beta cDNA from 450 to 600 ng total RNA with a constant-region primer. Nested multiplex PCR, run for three rounds with slightly modified ARM-PCR, yielded TCR beta libraries. Researchers ran the first two PCR rounds for around 10 cycles each with TRBV1-TRBV30 forward primers and a C-beta reverse primer. TCRdb re-called the multiplex PCR reads with MiXCR, one entry per CDR3 protein. The table lists 300,000 to 400,000 distinct CDR3 sequences, around 60% of them singletons, with 5% to 6.5% in the top ten. The source of the blood RNA was unsorted whole blood, and germline DNA was extracted as well. Study-wide results and caveats: Blood's top-250-clone fraction was significantly lower than that of tumors (p = 0.039).

On this clonotype itself: Its specificity is not known.

Sequencing used peripheral blood. The rearrangement joins TRBV6-1 to TRBJ2-1; D perhaps matches TRBD2 (6 bases). The TCR sequence derives from a man aged 40-55 years with primary liver carcinoma and hepatitis B virus infection. The CDR3 loop is CASRSGLPGDFWSEQFF. CDR3 sequence (DNA): TGTGCCAGCAGATCAGGACTACCGGGAGATTTCTGGAGTGAGCAGTTCTTC.